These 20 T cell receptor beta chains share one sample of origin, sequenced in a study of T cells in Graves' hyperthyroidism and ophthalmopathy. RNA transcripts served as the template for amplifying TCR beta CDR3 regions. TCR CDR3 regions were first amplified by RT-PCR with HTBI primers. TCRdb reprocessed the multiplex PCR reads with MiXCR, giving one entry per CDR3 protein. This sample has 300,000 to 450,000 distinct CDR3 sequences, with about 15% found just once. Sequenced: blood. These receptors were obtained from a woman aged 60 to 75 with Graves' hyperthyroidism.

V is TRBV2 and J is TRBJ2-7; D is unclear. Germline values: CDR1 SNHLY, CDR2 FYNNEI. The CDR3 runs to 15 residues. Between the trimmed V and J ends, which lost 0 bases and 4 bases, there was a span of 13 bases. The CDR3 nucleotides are TGTGCCAGCAGTGAAGCCAAAGGAATGAGTTACGAGCAGTACTTC. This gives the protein CASSEAKGMSYEQYF.

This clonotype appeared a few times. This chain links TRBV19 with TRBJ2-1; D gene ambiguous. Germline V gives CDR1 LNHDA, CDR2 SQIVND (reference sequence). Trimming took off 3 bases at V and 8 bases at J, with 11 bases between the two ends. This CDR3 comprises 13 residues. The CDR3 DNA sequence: TGTGCCAGTAGTATGCTAGTCCGGTATGAGCAGTTCTTC. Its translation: CASSMLVRYEQFF. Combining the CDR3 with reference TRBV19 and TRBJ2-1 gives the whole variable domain DGGITQSPKYLFRKEGQNVTLSCEQNLNHDAMYWYRQDPGQGLRLIYYSQIVNDFQKGDIAEGYSVSREKKESFPLTVTSAQKNPTAFYLCASSMLVRYEQFFGPGTRLTVL.

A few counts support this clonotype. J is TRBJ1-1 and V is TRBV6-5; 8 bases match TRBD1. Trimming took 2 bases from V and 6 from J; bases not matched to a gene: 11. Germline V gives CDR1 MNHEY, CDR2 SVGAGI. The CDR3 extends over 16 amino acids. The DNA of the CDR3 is TGTGCCAGCAGTTACGGCGCAGGGGGCGGGCGGGCTGAAGCTTTCTTT. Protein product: CASSYGAGGGRAEAFF.

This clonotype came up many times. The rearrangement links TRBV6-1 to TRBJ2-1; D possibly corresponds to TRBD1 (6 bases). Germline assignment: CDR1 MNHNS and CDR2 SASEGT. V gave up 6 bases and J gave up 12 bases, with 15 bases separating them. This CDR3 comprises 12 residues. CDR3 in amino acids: CASRSPGHMQFF. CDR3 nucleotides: TGTGCCAGCAGGAGTCCGGGACATATGCAGTTCTTC.

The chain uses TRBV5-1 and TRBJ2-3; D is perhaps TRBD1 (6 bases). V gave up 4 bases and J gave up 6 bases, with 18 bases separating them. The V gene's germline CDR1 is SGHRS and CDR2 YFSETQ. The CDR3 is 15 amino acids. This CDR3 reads CASSQGTRFEDTQYF. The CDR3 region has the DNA TGCGCCAGCAGCCAAGGGACAAGGTTTGAGGATACGCAGTATTTT.

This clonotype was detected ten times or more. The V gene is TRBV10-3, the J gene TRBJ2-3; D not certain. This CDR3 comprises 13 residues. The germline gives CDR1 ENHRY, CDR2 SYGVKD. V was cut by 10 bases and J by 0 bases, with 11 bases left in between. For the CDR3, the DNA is TGTGCCACCCAGGTAATCAGCACAGATACGCAGTATTTT. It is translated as CATQVISTDTQYF.

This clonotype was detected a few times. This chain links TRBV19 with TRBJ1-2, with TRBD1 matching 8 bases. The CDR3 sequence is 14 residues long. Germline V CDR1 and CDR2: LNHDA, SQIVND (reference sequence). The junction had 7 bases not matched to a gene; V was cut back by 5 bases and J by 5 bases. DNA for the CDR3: TGTGCCAGTAGTGATCCAGGGGGCGCGTATGGCTACACCTTC. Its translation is CASSDPGGAYGYTF.

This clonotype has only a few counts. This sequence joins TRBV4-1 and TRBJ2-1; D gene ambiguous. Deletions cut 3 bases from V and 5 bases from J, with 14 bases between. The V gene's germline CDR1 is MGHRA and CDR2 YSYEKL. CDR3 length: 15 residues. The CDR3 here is CASSQGPTRNNEQFF. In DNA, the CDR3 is TGCGCCAGCAGCCAGGGTCCGACTCGGAACAATGAGCAGTTCTTC.

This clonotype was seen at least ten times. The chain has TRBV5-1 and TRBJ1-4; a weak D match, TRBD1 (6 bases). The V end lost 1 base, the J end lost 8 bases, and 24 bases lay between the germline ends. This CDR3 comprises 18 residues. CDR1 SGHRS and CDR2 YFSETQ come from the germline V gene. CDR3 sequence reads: CASSLYPVGTGASEKLFF. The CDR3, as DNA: TGCGCCAGCAGCTTGTATCCGGTGGGGACGGGGGCGTCCGAAAAACTGTTTTTT. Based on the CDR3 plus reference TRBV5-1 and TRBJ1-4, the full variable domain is KAGVTQTPRYLIKTRGQQVTLSCSPISGHRSVSWYQQTPGQGLQFLFEYFSETQRNKGNFPGRFSGRQFSNSRSEMNVSTLELGDSALYLCASSLYPVGTGASEKLFFGSGTQLSVL.

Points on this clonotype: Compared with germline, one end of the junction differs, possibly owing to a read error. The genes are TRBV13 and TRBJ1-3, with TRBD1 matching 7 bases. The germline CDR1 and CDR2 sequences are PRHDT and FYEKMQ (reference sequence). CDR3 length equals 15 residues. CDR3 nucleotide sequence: TGTGCCAGCAGCCCACGGACAGGTTCTGGAAACACCACATATTTT. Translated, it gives CASSPRTGSGNTTYF. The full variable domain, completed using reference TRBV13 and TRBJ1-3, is AAGVIQSPRHLIKEKRETATLKCYPIPRHDTVYWYQQGPGQDPQFLISFYEKMQSDKGSIPDRFSAQQFSDYHSELNMSSLELGDSALYFCASSPRTGSGNTTYFGEGSWLTVV.

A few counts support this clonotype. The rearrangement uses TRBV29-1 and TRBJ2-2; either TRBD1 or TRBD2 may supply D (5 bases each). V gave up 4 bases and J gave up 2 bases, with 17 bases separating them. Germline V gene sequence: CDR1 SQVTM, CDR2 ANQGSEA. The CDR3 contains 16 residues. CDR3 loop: CSVGGSEGGNTGELFF. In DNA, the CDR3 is TGCAGCGTTGGGGGGTCGGAAGGAGGAAACACCGGGGAGCTGTTTTTT.

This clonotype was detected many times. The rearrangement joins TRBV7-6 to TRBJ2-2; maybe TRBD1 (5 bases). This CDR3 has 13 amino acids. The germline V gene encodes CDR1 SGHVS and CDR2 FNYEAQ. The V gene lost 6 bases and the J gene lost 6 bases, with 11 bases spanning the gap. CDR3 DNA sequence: TGTGCCAGCAGGACAGCCTGGCCCGGGGAGCTGTTTTTT. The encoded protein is CASRTAWPGELFF.

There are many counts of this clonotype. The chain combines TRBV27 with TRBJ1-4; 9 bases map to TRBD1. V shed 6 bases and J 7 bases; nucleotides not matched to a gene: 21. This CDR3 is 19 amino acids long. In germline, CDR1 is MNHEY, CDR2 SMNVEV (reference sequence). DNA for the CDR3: TGTGCCAGCAGACAAAGAGGGGGGACAGGGCCTCAGGCGGTTGAAAAACTGTTTTTT. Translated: CASRQRGGTGPQAVEKLFF.

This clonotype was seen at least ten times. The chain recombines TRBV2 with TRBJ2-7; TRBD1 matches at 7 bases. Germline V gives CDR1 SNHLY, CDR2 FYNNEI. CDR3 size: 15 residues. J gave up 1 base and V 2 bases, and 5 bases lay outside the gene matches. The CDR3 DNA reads TGTGCCAGCAGTGAACTTGGACAGGTGTCCTACGAGCAGTACTTC. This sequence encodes CASSELGQVSYEQYF.

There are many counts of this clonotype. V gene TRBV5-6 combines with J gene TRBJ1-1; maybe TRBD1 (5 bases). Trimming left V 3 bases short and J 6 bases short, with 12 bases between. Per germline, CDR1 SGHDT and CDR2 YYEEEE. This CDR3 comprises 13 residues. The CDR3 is CASSSPGGAEAFF. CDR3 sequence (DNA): TGTGCCAGCAGCTCGCCTGGGGGGGCTGAAGCTTTCTTT. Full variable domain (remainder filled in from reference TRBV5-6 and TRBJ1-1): DAGVTQSPTHLIKTRGQQVTLRCSPKSGHDTVSWYQQALGQGPQFIFQYYEEEERQRGNFPDRFSGHQFPNYSSELNVNALLLGDSALYLCASSSPGGAEAFFGQGTRLTVV.

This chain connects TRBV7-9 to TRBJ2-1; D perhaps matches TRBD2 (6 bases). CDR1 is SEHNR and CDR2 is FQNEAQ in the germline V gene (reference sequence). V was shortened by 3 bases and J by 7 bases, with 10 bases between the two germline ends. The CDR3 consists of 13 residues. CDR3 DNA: TGTGCCAGCAGCTTGTGGGGGGTTAATGAGCAGTTCTTC. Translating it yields CASSLWGVNEQFF. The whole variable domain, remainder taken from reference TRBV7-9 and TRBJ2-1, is DTGVSQNPRHKITKRGQNVTFRCDPISEHNRLYWYRQTLGQGPEFLTYFQNEAQLEKSRLLSDRFSAERPKGSFSTLEIQRTEQGDSAMYLCASSLWGVNEQFFGPGTRLTVL.

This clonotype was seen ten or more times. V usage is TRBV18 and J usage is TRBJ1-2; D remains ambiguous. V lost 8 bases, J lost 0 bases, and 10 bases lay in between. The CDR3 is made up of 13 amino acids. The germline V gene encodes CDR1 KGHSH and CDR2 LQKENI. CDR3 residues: CASSPGPNYGYTF. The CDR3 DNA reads TGTGCCAGCAGCCCCGGCCCTAACTATGGCTACACCTTC.

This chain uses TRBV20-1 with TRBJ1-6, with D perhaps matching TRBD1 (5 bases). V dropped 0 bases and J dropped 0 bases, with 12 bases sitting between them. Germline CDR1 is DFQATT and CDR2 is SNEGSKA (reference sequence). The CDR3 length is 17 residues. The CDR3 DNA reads TGCAGTGCTAGAGATTATCGCGGGGGCTCCTATAATTCACCCCTCCACTTT. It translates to CSARDYRGGSYNSPLHF.

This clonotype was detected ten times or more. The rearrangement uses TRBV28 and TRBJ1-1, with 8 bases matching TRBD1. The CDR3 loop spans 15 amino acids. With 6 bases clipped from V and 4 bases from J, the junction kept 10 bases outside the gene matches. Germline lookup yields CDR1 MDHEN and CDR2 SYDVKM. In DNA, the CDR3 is TGTGCCAGCAGCCCTCAGGGGGCTGGGGGCACTGAAGCTTTCTTT. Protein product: CASSPQGAGGTEAFF.

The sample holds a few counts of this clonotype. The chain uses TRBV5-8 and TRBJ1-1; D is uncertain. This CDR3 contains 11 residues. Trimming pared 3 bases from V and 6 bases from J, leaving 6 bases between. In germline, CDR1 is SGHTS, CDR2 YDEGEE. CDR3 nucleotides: TGTGCCAGCAGCTCAAATCCTGAAGCTTTCTTT. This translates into CASSSNPEAFF.